Following are 5 T cell receptor beta chains from one sample sequenced in a study of T cell responses to AZD1222 COVID-19 vaccine. Profiling relied on immunoSEQ multiplex PCR, and the TCRdb table lists in-frame clones only, not all of them. The table has roughly 120,000 clones, around 84% seen once. This specimen consisted of peripheral blood, obtained on day 0 of AZD1222 vaccination. The receptors were gathered from an adult in good health.

This clone is a singleton in its sample. V is TRBV3-1 (or the pseudogene TRBV3-2) and J is TRBJ2-1; D may match TRBD1 or TRBD2 (5 bases each). This CDR3 is built from 17 residues. The ends were cut back, 2 bases at V and 1 base at J, with 15 bases in the middle. Germline V gene sequence: CDR1 LGHDT, CDR2 YNNKEL (reference sequence). Here the CDR3 reads CASSQSSRGNSYNEQFF. The CDR3 DNA is TGTGCCAGCAGCCAAAGTTCACGGGGCAATTCCTACAATGAGCAGTTCTTC.

V is TRBV6-5 and J is TRBJ2-7; 9 bases fit TRBD1. After removal of 6 bases from V and 2 bases from J, the junction contained 5 bases not matched to a gene. Germline CDR1 MNHEY, CDR2 SVGAGI. CDR3 size: 14 residues. The CDR3 reads CASRRDREAYEQYF. The CDR3 DNA is TGTGCCAGCAGGAGGGACAGGGAGGCCTACGAGCAGTACTTC.

The J gene is TRBJ2-3, the V gene TRBV7-6, with no clear D. The CDR3 runs to 12 residues. From germline, CDR1 is SGHVS and CDR2 FNYEAQ. V lost 5 bases and J 3 bases, leaving 6 bases between the germline ends. The CDR3 spells CASSLDTDTQYF. The CDR3 coding sequence is TGTGCCAGCAGCCTTGATACAGATACGCAGTATTTT.

This chain joins TRBV3-1 (or the pseudogene TRBV3-2) and TRBJ1-4; 11 nucleotides match TRBD1. The CDR3 runs to 14 residues. After removal of 4 bases from V and 8 bases from J, the junction contained 3 bases not matched to a gene. Germline CDR1 LGHDT, CDR2 YNNKEL (reference sequence). The CDR3 bases are TGTGCCAGCAGCCGCGGGACAGGGGGAGAAAAACTGTTTTTT. It is translated as CASSRGTGGEKLFF.

This clone was detected only a few times. The chain couples TRBV5-1 to TRBJ2-1, with 7 bases identical to TRBD1. Germline V CDR1 and CDR2: SGHRS, YFSETQ. The V and J ends lost 4 bases and 7 bases, in that order; junction bases with no gene match: 2. This CDR3 has 12 amino acids. The CDR3 is CASSLQGNEQFF. DNA for the CDR3: TGCGCCAGCAGCCTACAGGGGAATGAGCAGTTCTTC.